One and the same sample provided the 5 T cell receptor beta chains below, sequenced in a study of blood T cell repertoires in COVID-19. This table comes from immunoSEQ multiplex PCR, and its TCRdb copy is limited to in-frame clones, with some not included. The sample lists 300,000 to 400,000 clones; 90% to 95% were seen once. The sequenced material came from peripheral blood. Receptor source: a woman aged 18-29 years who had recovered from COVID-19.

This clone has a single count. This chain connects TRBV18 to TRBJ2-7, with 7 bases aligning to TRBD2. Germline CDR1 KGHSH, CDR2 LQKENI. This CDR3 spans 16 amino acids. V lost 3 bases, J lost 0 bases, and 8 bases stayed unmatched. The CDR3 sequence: CASSPTAGRPSYEQYV. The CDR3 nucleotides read TGTGCCAGCTCACCCACAGCGGGACGCCCCTCCTACGAGCAGTACGTC.

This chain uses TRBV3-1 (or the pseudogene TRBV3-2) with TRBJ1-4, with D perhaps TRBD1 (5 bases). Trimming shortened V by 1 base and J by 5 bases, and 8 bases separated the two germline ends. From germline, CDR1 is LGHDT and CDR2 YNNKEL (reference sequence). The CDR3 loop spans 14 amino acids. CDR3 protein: CASSQVAGNEKLFF. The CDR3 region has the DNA TGTGCCAGCAGCCAAGTGGCAGGGAATGAAAAACTGTTTTTT.

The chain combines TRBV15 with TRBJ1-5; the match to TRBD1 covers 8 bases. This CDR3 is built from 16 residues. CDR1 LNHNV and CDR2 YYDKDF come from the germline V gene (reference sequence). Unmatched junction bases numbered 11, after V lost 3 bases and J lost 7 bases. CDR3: CATSSWTGSSRQPQHF. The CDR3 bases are TGTGCCACCAGCAGTTGGACAGGGTCATCGAGGCAGCCCCAGCATTTT.

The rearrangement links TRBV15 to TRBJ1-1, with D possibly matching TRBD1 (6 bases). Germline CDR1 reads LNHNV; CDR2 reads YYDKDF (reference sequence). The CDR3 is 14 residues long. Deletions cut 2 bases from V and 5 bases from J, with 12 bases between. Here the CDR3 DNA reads TGTGCCACCAGCAGACGACAGGCAGGGACTGAAGCTTTCTTT. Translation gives CATSRRQAGTEAFF.

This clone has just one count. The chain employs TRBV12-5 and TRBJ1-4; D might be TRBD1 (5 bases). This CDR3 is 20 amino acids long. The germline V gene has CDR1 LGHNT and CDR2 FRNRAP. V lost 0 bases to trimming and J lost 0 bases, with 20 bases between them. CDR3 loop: CASGLVAEGRLAATNEKLFF. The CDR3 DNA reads TGTGCTAGTGGTTTGGTAGCGGAGGGACGCTTAGCTGCAACTAATGAAAAACTGTTTTTT.